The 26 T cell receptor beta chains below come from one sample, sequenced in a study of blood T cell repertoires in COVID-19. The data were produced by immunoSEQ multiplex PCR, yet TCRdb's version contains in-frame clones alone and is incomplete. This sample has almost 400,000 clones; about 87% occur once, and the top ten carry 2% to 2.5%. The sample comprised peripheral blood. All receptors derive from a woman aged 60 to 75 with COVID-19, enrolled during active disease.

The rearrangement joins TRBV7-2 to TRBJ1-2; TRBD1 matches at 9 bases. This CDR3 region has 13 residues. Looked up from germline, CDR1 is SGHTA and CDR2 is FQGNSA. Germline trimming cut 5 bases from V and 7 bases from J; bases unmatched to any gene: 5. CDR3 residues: CASSTGTGLGYTF. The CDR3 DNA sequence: TGTGCCAGCAGCACTGGGACAGGGCTTGGCTACACCTTC. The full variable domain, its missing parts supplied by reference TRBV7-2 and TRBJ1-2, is GAGVSQSPSNKVTEKGKDVELRCDPISGHTALYWYRQSLGQGLEFLIYFQGNSAPDKSGLPSDRFSAERTGGSVSTLTIQRTQQEDSAVYLCASSTGTGLGYTFGSGTRLTVV.

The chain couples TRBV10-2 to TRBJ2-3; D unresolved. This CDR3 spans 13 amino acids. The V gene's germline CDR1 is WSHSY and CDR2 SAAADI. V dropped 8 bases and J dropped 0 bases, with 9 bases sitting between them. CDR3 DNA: TGCGCCAGCGGGCGAATTAGCACAGATACGCAGTATTTT. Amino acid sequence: CASGRISTDTQYF.

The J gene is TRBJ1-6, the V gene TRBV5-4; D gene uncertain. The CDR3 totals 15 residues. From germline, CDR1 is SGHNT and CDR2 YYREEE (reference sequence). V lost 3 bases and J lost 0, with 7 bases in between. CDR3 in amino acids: CASSWRSSYNSPLHF. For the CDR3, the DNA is TGTGCCAGCAGCTGGAGGAGCTCCTATAATTCACCCCTCCACTTT. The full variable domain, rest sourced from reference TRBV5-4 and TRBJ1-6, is ETGVTQSPTHLIKTRGQQVTLRCSSQSGHNTVSWYQQALGQGPQFIFQYYREEENGRGNFPPRFSGLQFPNYSSELNVNALELDDSALYLCASSWRSSYNSPLHFGNGTRLTVT.

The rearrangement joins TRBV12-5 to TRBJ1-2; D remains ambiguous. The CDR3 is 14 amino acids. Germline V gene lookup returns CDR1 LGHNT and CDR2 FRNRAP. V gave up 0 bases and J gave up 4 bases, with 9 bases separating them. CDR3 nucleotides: TGTGCTAGTGGTTTGGTACGCAGAAGCTATGGCTACACCTTC. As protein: CASGLVRRSYGYTF.

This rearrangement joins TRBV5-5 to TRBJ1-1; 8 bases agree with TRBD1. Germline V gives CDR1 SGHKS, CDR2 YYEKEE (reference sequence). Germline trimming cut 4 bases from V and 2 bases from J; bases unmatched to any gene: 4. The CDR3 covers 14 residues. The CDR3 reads CASSVTGGNTEAFF. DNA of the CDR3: TGTGCCAGCAGCGTAACAGGGGGTAACACTGAAGCTTTCTTT.

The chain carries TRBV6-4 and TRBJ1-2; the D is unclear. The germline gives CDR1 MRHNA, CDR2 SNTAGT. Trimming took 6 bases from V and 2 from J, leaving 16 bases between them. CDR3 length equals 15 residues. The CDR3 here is CASRGEASKNYGYTF. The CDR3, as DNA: TGTGCCAGCAGGGGAGAGGCATCGAAAAACTATGGCTACACCTTC.

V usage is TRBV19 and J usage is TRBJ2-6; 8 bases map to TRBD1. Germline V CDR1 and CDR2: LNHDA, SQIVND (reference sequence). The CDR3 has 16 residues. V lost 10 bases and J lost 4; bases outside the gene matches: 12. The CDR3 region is CATRGTGLGGANVLTF. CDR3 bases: TGTGCCACCAGGGGGACAGGCCTCGGAGGGGCCAACGTCCTGACTTTC.

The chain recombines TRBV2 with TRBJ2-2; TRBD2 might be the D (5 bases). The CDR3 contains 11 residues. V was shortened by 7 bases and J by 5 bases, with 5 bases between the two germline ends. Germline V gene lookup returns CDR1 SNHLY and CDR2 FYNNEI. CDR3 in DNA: TGTGCCAGCACGGGAACCGGGGAGCTGTTTTTT. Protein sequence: CASTGTGELFF.

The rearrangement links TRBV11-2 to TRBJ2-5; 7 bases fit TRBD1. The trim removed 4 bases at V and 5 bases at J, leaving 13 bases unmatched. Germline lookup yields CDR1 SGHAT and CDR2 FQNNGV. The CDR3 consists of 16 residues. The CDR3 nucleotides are TGTGCCAGCAGCTCTATTCCGGGACAGACGAGGGAGACCCAGTACTTC. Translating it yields CASSSIPGQTRETQYF.

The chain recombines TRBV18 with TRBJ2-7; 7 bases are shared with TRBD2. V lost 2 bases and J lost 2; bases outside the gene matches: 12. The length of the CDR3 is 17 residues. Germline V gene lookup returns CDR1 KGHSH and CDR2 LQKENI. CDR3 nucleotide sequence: TGTGCCAGCTCACCAGCGGGACCCGGGACTACAACCTACGAGCAGTACTTC. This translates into CASSPAGPGTTTYEQYF.

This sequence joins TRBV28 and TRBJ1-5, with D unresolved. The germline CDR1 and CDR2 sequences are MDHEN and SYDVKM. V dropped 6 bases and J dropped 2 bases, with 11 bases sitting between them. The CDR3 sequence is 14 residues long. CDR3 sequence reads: CASSPHRGNQPQHF. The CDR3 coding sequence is TGTGCCAGCAGCCCCCATCGGGGCAATCAGCCCCAGCATTTT. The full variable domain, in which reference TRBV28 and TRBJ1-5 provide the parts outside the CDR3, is DVKVTQSSRYLVKRTGEKVFLECVQDMDHENMFWYRQDPGLGLRLIYFSYDVKMKEKGDIPEGYSVSREKKERFSLILESASTNQTSMYLCASSPHRGNQPQHFGDGTRLSIL.

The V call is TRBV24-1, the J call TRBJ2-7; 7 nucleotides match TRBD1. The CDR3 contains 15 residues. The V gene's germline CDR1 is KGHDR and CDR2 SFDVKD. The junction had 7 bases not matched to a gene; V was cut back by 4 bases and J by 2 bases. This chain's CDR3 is CATSDPGTDPYEQYF. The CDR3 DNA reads TGTGCCACCAGTGACCCCGGGACAGACCCCTACGAGCAGTACTTC.

The CDR3 sequence: CASSWRGGGGETQYF. The CDR3 nucleotides read TGTGCCAGCAGCTGGCGGGGGGGCGGAGGGGAGACCCAGTACTTC. The chain is built from TRBV9 and TRBJ2-5, with TRBD2 identical over 9 bases. CDR1 and CDR2 (germline): SGDLS, YYNGEE. The CDR3 extends over 15 amino acids. With V trimmed by 4 bases and J by 5 bases, 9 bases remained unmatched.

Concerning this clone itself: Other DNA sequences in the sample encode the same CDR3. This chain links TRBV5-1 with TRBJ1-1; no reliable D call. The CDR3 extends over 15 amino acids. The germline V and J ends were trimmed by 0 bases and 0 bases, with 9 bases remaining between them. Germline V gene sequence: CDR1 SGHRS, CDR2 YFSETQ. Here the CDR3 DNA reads TGCGCCAGCAGCTTGGTGTCAGGCATGAACACTGAAGCTTTCTTT. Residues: CASSLVSGMNTEAFF.

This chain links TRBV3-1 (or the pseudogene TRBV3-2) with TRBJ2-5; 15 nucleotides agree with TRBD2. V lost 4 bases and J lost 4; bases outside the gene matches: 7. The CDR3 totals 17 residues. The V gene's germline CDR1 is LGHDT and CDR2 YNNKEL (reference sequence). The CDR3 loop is CASSLRTSGGAGETQYF. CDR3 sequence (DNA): TGTGCCAGCAGCCTTCGGACTAGCGGGGGGGCCGGAGAGACCCAGTACTTC.

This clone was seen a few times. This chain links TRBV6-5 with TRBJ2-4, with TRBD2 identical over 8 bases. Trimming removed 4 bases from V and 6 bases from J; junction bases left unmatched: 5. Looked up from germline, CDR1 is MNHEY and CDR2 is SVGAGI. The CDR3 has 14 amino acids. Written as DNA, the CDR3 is TGTGCCAGCAGTTTAGGACTAGCAGGAAACATTCAGTACTTC. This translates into CASSLGLAGNIQYF.

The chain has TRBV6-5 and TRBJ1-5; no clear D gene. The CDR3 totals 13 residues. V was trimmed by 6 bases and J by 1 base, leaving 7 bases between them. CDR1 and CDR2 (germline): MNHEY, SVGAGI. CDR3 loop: CASRRRSNQPQHF. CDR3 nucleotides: TGTGCCAGCAGGAGGCGGAGCAATCAGCCCCAGCATTTT.

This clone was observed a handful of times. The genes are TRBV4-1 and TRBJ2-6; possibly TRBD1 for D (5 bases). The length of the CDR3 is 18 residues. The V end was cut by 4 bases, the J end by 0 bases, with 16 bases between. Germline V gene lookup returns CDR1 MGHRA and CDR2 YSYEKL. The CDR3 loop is CASSPRHRGSSGANVLTF. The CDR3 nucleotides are TGCGCCAGCAGCCCCCGCCATAGGGGTAGCTCTGGGGCCAACGTCCTGACTTTC.

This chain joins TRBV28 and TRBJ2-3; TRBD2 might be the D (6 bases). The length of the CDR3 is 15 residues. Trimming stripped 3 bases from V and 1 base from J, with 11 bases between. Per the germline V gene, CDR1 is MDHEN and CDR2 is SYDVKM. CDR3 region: CASSLGGGGTDTQYF. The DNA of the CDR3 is TGTGCCAGCAGTTTGGGTGGCGGGGGCACAGATACGCAGTATTTT.

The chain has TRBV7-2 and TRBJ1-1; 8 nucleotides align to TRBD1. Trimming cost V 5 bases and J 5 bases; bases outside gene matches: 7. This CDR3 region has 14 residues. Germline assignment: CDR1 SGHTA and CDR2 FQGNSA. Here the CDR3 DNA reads TGTGCCAGCAGCGCCCGACAGGGGCAAACTGAAGCTTTCTTT. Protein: CASSARQGQTEAFF. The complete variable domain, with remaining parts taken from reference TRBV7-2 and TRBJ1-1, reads GAGVSQSPSNKVTEKGKDVELRCDPISGHTALYWYRQSLGQGLEFLIYFQGNSAPDKSGLPSDRFSAERTGGSVSTLTIQRTQQEDSAVYLCASSARQGQTEAFFGQGTRLTVV.

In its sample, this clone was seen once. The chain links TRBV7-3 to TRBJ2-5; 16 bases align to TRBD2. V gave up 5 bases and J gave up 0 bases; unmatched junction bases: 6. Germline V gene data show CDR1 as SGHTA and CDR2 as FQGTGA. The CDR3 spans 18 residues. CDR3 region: CASSRGTSGGAYQETQYF. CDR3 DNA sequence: TGTGCCAGCAGCCGCGGGACTAGCGGGGGGGCGTACCAAGAGACCCAGTACTTC.

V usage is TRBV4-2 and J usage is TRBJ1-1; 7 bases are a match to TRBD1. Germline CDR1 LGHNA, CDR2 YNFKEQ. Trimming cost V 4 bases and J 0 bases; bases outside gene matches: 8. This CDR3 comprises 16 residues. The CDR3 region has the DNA TGTGCCAGCAGCCGGCCGGGGACAGCGCTGAACACTGAAGCTTTCTTT. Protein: CASSRPGTALNTEAFF.

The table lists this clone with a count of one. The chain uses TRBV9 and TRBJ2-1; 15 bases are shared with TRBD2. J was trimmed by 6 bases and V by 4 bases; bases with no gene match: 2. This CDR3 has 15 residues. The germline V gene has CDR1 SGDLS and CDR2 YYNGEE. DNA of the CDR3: TGTGCCAGCAGCTTGGGACTAGCGGGGGGCAATGAGCAGTTCTTC. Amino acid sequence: CASSLGLAGGNEQFF.

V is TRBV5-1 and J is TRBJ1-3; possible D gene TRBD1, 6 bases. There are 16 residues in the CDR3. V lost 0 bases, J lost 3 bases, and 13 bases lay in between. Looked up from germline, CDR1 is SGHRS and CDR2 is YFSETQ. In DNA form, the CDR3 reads TGCGCCAGCAGCTTGGTAGCCACAGGGAATGGAAACACCATATATTTT. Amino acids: CASSLVATGNGNTIYF.

Here the CDR3 reads CASNDHSGAYEQYF. The CDR3 nucleotides are TGTGCCAGCAATGACCACTCAGGGGCCTACGAGCAGTACTTC. V usage is TRBV28 and J usage is TRBJ2-7; tentatively, D is TRBD1 (6 bases). This CDR3 has 14 residues. Trimming shortened V by 7 bases and J by 2 bases, and 15 bases separated the two germline ends. Germline CDR1 and CDR2: MDHEN and SYDVKM.

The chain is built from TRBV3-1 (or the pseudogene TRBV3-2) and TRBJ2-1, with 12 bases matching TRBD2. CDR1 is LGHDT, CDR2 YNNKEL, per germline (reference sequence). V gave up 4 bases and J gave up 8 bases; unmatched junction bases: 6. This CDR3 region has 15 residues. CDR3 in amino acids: CASSPSGGAFYEQFF. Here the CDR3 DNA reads TGTGCCAGCAGCCCTAGCGGGGGGGCCTTCTATGAGCAGTTCTTC.